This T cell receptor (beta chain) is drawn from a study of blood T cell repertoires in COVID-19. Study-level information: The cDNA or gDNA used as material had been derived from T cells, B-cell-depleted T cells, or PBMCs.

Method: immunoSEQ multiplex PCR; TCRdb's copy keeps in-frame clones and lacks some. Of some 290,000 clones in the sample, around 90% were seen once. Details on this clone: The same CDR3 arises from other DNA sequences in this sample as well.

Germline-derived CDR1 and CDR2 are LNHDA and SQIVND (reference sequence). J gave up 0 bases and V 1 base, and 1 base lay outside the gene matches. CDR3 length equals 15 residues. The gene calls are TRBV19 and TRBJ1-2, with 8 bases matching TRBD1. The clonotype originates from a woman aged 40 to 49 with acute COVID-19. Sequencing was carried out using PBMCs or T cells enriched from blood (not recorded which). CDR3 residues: CASSIGTGTNYGYTF. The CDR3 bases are TGTGCCAGTAGTATAGGGACAGGGACTAACTATGGCTACACCTTC.